This TCR beta chain was captured in a study of blood T cells in healthy people across ages. As to this clonotype: Its antigen remains unknown.

PBMCs numbering at least 7 million were isolated per sample. A minimum of 5 micrograms of total RNA was extracted per sample. Primers used in a second PCR of roughly 7 to 12 cycles were a sample-barcoded 5' primer and a J-beta primer mix. TCRdb called the 5' RACE reads again in MiXCR, with one record for every CDR3 protein. Of 910,000 or so distinct CDR3 sequences listed, just over 50% are singletons. The CDR3 sequence is 14 residues long. Trimming pared 3 bases from V and 4 bases from J, leaving 15 bases between. Looked up from germline, CDR1 is DFQATT and CDR2 is SNEGSKA (reference sequence). General study findings and limits: Higher diversity and more naive CD4+ cells were features of long-lived donors, compared to aged donors.

The V call is TRBV20-1, the J call TRBJ2-5, with a possible D match to TRBD2 (5 bases). The TCR was taken from a woman aged 60-75 years in good health. Sequenced material: blood. The DNA for the CDR3 is TGCAGTGCTAGTGTCCCACACGGGGTAGAGACCCAGTACTTC. This translates into CSASVPHGVETQYF.